This T cell receptor (beta chain) appears in the sequencing data of a study of spatial heterogeneity in lung cancer. Background on the study: Detected beta-chain sequences consistently exceeded alpha-chain sequences. Mean representation of each unique TCR and UMI combination in the raw reads exceeded 8.5 occurrences.

This clonotype rates as large. Time point defined: sample taken at primary tumor resection. The 70 or so donors had untreated early-stage non-small cell lung cancer. Researchers sequenced whole RNA taken from tumor, nontumor lung or frozen PBMC without sorting. Using its own MiXCR run on the 5' RACE reads, TCRdb lists one record per CDR3 protein. The table includes about 5,800 distinct CDR3 sequences, about 13% detected once. This sequence was found in a female donor with early-stage non-small cell lung cancer. The sample was normal lung tissue next to the tumor, taken at surgery.

The CDR3 is CASSPSSGGYNEQFF. Written as DNA, the CDR3 is TGTGCCAGTAGTCCCTCTAGCGGGGGGTACAATGAGCAGTTCTTC. The rearrangement joins TRBV19 to TRBJ2-1; 11 bases line up with TRBD2. The CDR3 covers 15 residues. CDR1 is LNHDA and CDR2 is SQIVND in the germline V gene (reference sequence). Trimming took 5 bases from V and 4 from J; bases not matched to a gene: 4.